Below, 29 T cell receptor beta chains from the same sample are listed, as sequenced in a study of cytomegalovirus exposure and HLA in healthy donors. Use of 60 Vbeta and 13 Jbeta primers characterized the PCR. The table came from immunoSEQ multiplex PCR; TCRdb's copy has only in-frame clones and leaves some out. The table records roughly 34,000 clones, roughly 78% of them present only once. Sequenced sample: PBMCs. Every receptor here comes from a male donor in good health and CMV-seronegative.

The J gene is TRBJ2-2, the V gene TRBV5-1; 7 positions match TRBD1. This CDR3 has 17 residues. Germline V gene data show CDR1 as SGHRS and CDR2 as YFSETQ. Germline trimming cut 2 bases from V and 2 bases from J; bases unmatched to any gene: 9. In nucleotides, the CDR3 is TGCGCCAGCAGCTTTGGGGAGACAGGGAAAAACACCGGGGAGCTGTTTTTT. It codes for CASSFGETGKNTGELFF.

This clone was found once. This sequence joins TRBV18 and TRBJ2-7, with D possibly being TRBD1 (5 bases). The CDR3 has 15 amino acids. V was trimmed by 2 bases and J by 2 bases, leaving 13 bases between them. Germline loops: CDR1 KGHSH, CDR2 LQKENI. The DNA for the CDR3 is TGTGCCAGCTCACCAAGGGGTCAGGCCCCCTACGAGCAGTACTTC. Protein: CASSPRGQAPYEQYF.

This chain joins TRBV27 and TRBJ2-1, with D maybe TRBD2 (5 bases). Per germline, CDR1 MNHEY and CDR2 SMNVEV (reference sequence). Trimming took off 6 bases at V and 1 base at J, with 13 bases between the two ends. The length of the CDR3 is 15 residues. Here the CDR3 reads CASRLTGRSYNEQFF. The DNA of the CDR3 is TGTGCCAGCAGGTTGACGGGGAGATCCTACAATGAGCAGTTCTTC.

Only one count was recorded for this clone. This chain uses TRBV7-9 with TRBJ1-1; D uncertain. Germline lookup yields CDR1 SEHNR and CDR2 FQNEAQ (reference sequence). The CDR3 has 12 residues. The germline V and J ends were trimmed by 0 bases and 9 bases, with 8 bases remaining between them. For the CDR3, the DNA is TGTGCCAGCAGCTTAGCGTCACATAAAGCTTTCTTT. Its translation: CASSLASHKAFF.

This clone came up a few times. J is TRBJ2-7 and V is TRBV29-1; D unclear. The germline V gene encodes CDR1 SQVTM and CDR2 ANQGSEA. CDR3 length equals 12 residues. V lost 6 bases, J lost 3 bases, and 12 bases lay in between. CDR3 sequence reads: CSVAESFYEQYF. In DNA, the CDR3 is TGCAGCGTCGCAGAATCGTTCTACGAGCAGTACTTC.

The rearrangement uses TRBV19 and TRBJ2-7; a possible D gene is TRBD2 (6 bases). V gave up 8 bases and J gave up 0 bases, with 11 bases separating them. Per germline, CDR1 LNHDA and CDR2 SQIVND (reference sequence). This CDR3 has 13 amino acids. For the CDR3, the DNA is TGTGCCAGTGGGGACTTGAGCTCCTACGAGCAGTACTTC. Encoded protein: CASGDLSSYEQYF.

The V call is TRBV25-1, the J call TRBJ2-1; TRBD1 agrees at 10 bases. Germline V gene sequence: CDR1 MGHDK, CDR2 SYGVNS. V trimming: 0 bases; J trimming: 9 bases; junction bases outside the gene matches: 8. The CDR3 loop spans 16 amino acids. CDR3 DNA sequence: TGTGCCAGCAGTGAATACGACAGGGGGCCCCCTTTTGAGCAGTTCTTC. This codes for CASSEYDRGPPFEQFF. The full variable domain, with the rest looked up from reference TRBV25-1 and TRBJ2-1, is EADIYQTPRYLVIGTGKKITLECSQTMGHDKMYWYQQDPGMELHLIHYSYGVNSTEKGDLSSESTVSRIRTEHFPLTLESARPSHTSQYLCASSEYDRGPPFEQFFGPGTRLTVL.

V usage is TRBV30 and J usage is TRBJ2-1; D call uncertain. V was shortened by 3 bases and J by 3 bases, with 9 bases between the two germline ends. The CDR3 runs 13 residues. Germline CDR1 is GTSNPN and CDR2 is SVGIG (reference sequence). CDR3 DNA: TGTGCCTGGAGCCTACAGCTCTACAATGAGCAGTTCTTC. Encoded protein: CAWSLQLYNEQFF.

The rearrangement links TRBV30 to TRBJ1-2, with 7 nucleotides matching TRBD1. CDR1 and CDR2 (germline): GTSNPN, SVGIG (reference sequence). Trimming took 4 bases from V and 3 from J; bases not matched to a gene: 8. The CDR3 has 14 amino acids. For the CDR3, the DNA is TGTGCCTGGAAGGGGGCAGGTCGGGACTATGGCTACACCTTC. This gives the protein CAWKGAGRDYGYTF. Drawing the rest from reference TRBV30 and TRBJ1-2, the complete variable domain is SQTIHQWPATLVQPVGSPLSLECTVEGTSNPNLYWYRQAAGRGLQLLFYSVGIGQISSEVPQNLSASRPQDRQFILSSKKLLLSDSGFYLCAWKGAGRDYGYTFGSGTRLTVV.

The chain employs TRBV25-1 and TRBJ1-1; a weak D match, TRBD1 (6 bases). Per germline, CDR1 MGHDK and CDR2 SYGVNS. Trimming took 1 base from V and 2 from J, leaving 11 bases between them. The CDR3 has 15 residues. The CDR3 region has the DNA TGTGCCAGCAGTGAATCTGGCAGGGGAAACACTGAAGCTTTCTTT. Its protein product is CASSESGRGNTEAFF.

The count of this clone is one. The chain uses TRBV2 and TRBJ2-7; a weak D match, TRBD2 (6 bases). This CDR3 has 14 residues. Trimming shortened V by 3 bases and J by 3 bases, and 12 bases separated the two germline ends. Germline loops: CDR1 SNHLY, CDR2 FYNNEI. Here the CDR3 reads CASSEAGTYYEQYF. CDR3 DNA: TGTGCCAGCAGTGAGGCGGGGACCTACTACGAGCAGTACTTC.

V usage is TRBV30 and J usage is TRBJ2-5; D possibly corresponds to TRBD2 (5 bases). Germline V gene data show CDR1 as GTSNPN and CDR2 as SVGIG (reference sequence). V was cut by 0 bases and J by 7 bases, with 15 bases left in between. This CDR3 has 14 residues. CDR3 residues: CAWSVGSPSGTQYF. CDR3 sequence (DNA): TGTGCCTGGAGTGTAGGGAGCCCTTCGGGGACCCAGTACTTC.

V gene TRBV6-5 combines with J gene TRBJ1-1; 9 bases match TRBD1. The CDR3 contains 15 residues. Trimming at V came to 0 bases and at J to 6 bases, leaving 5 bases not matched to a gene. Germline CDR1 reads MNHEY; CDR2 reads SVGAGI. CDR3 DNA: TGTGCCAGCAGTTACTCACCGGGACAGGGCGCTGAAGCTTTCTTT. Translating gives CASSYSPGQGAEAFF.

This clone was detected only once. This chain uses TRBV30 with TRBJ2-3, with D maybe TRBD1 (6 bases). Germline CDR1 GTSNPN, CDR2 SVGIG (reference sequence). V dropped 3 bases and J dropped 2 bases, with 9 bases sitting between them. The CDR3 consists of 13 residues. The CDR3 is CAWSGQTTDTQYF. Written as DNA, the CDR3 is TGTGCCTGGAGCGGACAGACCACAGATACGCAGTATTTT.

This clone was observed a few times. This rearrangement joins TRBV6-5 to TRBJ2-5, with D possibly being TRBD1 (6 bases). CDR1 MNHEY and CDR2 SVGAGI come from the germline V gene. The CDR3 consists of 15 residues. The germline V and J ends were trimmed by 1 base and 1 base, with 10 bases remaining between them. The chain's CDR3 is CASSYLRQAQETQYF. The CDR3 region has the DNA TGTGCCAGCAGTTACTTACGACAGGCCCAAGAGACCCAGTACTTC.

This sequence joins TRBV12-5 and TRBJ1-1; D call uncertain. CDR3 length: 12 amino acids. V lost 5 bases and J lost 7, with 11 bases in between. Germline CDR1 and CDR2: LGHNT and FRNRAP. The CDR3 sequence is CASGPDTHEAFF. The CDR3 DNA reads as TGTGCTAGTGGTCCAGACACCCATGAAGCTTTCTTT.

The chain has TRBV5-1 and TRBJ1-6; D is perhaps TRBD1 (6 bases). There are 14 residues in the CDR3. The V gene's germline CDR1 is SGHRS and CDR2 YFSETQ. The V gene lost 3 bases and the J gene lost 6 bases, with 10 bases spanning the gap. CDR3 protein: CASSSGQSNSPLHF. CDR3 bases: TGCGCCAGCAGCTCCGGACAGTCTAATTCACCCCTCCACTTT.

The rearrangement joins TRBV19 to TRBJ1-5; D unclear. V was shortened by 4 bases and J by 4 bases, with 11 bases between the two germline ends. Germline-derived CDR1 and CDR2 are LNHDA and SQIVND (reference sequence). The CDR3 extends over 14 amino acids. The DNA for the CDR3 is TGTGCCAGTAGTACAGGAACGATGAATCAGCCCCAGCATTTT. It yields the protein CASSTGTMNQPQHF.

In its sample, this clone was seen once. The chain couples TRBV6-4 to TRBJ2-6; TRBD2 matches 13 bases. Trimming took 9 bases from V and 1 from J; bases not matched to a gene: 12. The CDR3 loop spans 19 amino acids. In germline, CDR1 is MRHNA, CDR2 SNTAGT. CDR3 coding DNA: TGTGCCAGGATTACCTGGACTAGCGGGAGTGAGTCTGGGGCCAACGTCCTGACTTTC. Translating gives CARITWTSGSESGANVLTF.

The V call is TRBV27, the J call TRBJ2-7, with 7 positions matching TRBD1. V was clipped by 6 bases and J by 6 bases; unmatched bases: 5. Per the germline V gene, CDR1 is MNHEY and CDR2 is SMNVEV (reference sequence). The length of the CDR3 is 12 residues. CDR3: CASSQTGVEQYF. The CDR3 DNA follows: TGTGCCAGCAGCCAAACAGGGGTCGAGCAGTACTTC.

The V and J genes are TRBV19 and TRBJ2-1, with 16 bases lining up with TRBD2. Per the germline V gene, CDR1 is LNHDA and CDR2 is SQIVND (reference sequence). The CDR3 runs 16 residues. V shed 4 bases, J shed 9 bases, and the junction held 6 bases outside the gene matches. CDR3: CASSKGLAGGISEQFF. For the CDR3, the DNA is TGTGCCAGTAGTAAGGGACTAGCGGGGGGGATTAGTGAGCAGTTCTTC.

The J gene is TRBJ2-7, the V gene TRBV30, with D perhaps TRBD2 (5 bases). The CDR3 totals 12 residues. The V end was cut by 3 bases, the J end by 7 bases, with 13 bases between. Germline assignment: CDR1 GTSNPN and CDR2 SVGIG (reference sequence). CDR3 region: CAWRPGRGEQYF. The CDR3 region has the DNA TGTGCCTGGAGGCCCGGCCGGGGTGAGCAGTACTTC.

With regard to this clone: Within the sample, other DNA sequences also encode this same CDR3. This rearrangement joins TRBV5-1 to TRBJ1-2, with D maybe TRBD1 (6 bases). In germline, CDR1 is SGHRS, CDR2 YFSETQ. This CDR3 comprises 12 residues. The V and J ends lost 0 bases and 8 bases respectively, with 8 bases between them. The CDR3 coding sequence is TGCGCCAGCAGCTTGGGGACAGACGGCTACACCTTC. It codes for CASSLGTDGYTF.

V and J are TRBV30 and TRBJ2-2; the D gene is possibly TRBD1 (6 bases). Germline lookup yields CDR1 GTSNPN and CDR2 SVGIG (reference sequence). The CDR3 has 15 residues. The germline V and J ends were trimmed by 1 base and 5 bases, with 14 bases remaining between them. CDR3 coding DNA: TGTGCCTGGAGTGACAGGGCATCGACGACCGGGGAGCTGTTTTTT. Amino acid sequence: CAWSDRASTTGELFF.

The gene calls are TRBV30 and TRBJ2-1; D is perhaps TRBD2 (6 bases). The CDR3 consists of 16 residues. V dropped 2 bases and J dropped 1 base, with 15 bases sitting between them. The germline CDR1 and CDR2 sequences are GTSNPN and SVGIG (reference sequence). CDR3 bases: TGTGCCTGGAGTCCCTCACCGGGAGATTCCTACAATGAGCAGTTCTTC. Protein: CAWSPSPGDSYNEQFF.

This chain connects TRBV6-5 to TRBJ1-2; unclear D gene. CDR3 length: 15 residues. V was clipped by 0 bases and J by 0 bases, with 8 bases between them. Germline V gene lookup returns CDR1 MNHEY and CDR2 SVGAGI. CDR3 loop: CASSYSMASNYGYTF. The DNA for the CDR3 is TGTGCCAGCAGTTACTCGATGGCCTCTAACTATGGCTACACCTTC.

The J gene is TRBJ1-3, the V gene TRBV7-3, with 7 bases fitting TRBD1. The CDR3 covers 14 residues. Germline CDR1 is SGHTA and CDR2 is FQGTGA. The J segment lost 4 bases and the V segment lost 4 bases, leaving 4 bases of the junction unmatched. The CDR3 nucleotides are TGTGCCAGCAGCTCCACAGGGGTAGGAAACACCATATATTTT. Translated, it gives CASSSTGVGNTIYF.

The V call is TRBV7-9, the J call TRBJ2-7, with 10 bases lining up with TRBD2. The J call may be faulty, since TRBJ2-1 better matches the DNA end. The germline CDR1 and CDR2 sequences are SEHNR and FQNEAQ (reference sequence). This CDR3 is 14 amino acids long. The CDR3 bases are TGTGCCAGCAGCTTAGGGACTAGCGGCCATGAGCAGTTCTTC. Translated, it gives CASSLGTSGHEQFF.

This clone occurred a few times. This sequence joins TRBV6-5 and TRBJ2-2; tentatively, D is TRBD2 (6 bases). Trimming removed 6 bases from V and 5 bases from J, with 10 bases in between. Germline values: CDR1 MNHEY, CDR2 SVGAGI. The CDR3 spans 13 residues. The CDR3 spells CASSRGGTGELFF. CDR3 sequence (DNA): TGTGCCAGCAGCCGTGGGGGGACCGGGGAGCTGTTTTTT.